The clone carrying this T cell receptor (beta chain) was detected only a few times. Its target is not known. The data were obtained in a study of molecular identifiers for immune sequencing clone quantification. Overall study: In replicates, RNA from about 20,000 or 100,000 naive CD8 cells was split five ways, four sequenced.

Naive CD8 T cells were picked out by sorting for CD8+CD4-CCR7+CD45RA+. Previously described methods and listed TCR primers were used for bulk TCR libraries. From the PCR reads, TCRdb called clonotypes with MiXCR, one entry per CDR3 protein. The sample gives about 640,000 distinct CDR3 sequences, less than 20% of which show up once; 0.75% to 0.95% is in the top ten. General study findings and limits: Effector cells had over 99% of their molecules in clones above 20 RNA copies, while naive cells had under 1%.

CDR3 length equals 17 residues. Per germline, CDR1 MNHEY and CDR2 SMNVEV (reference sequence). The V and J ends lost 3 bases and 4 bases, in that order; junction bases with no gene match: 12. This sequence originates from a human donor in good health. Some libraries in this study had Jurkat cell RNA spiked in. This chain uses TRBV27 with TRBJ2-7, with 10 bases fitting TRBD2. Sequencing used naive CD8+ T cells from blood, with Jurkat cell RNA spiked in. The sample's subset: FACS-sorted CD8+CD4-CCR7+CD45RA+ naive T cells. Written as DNA, the CDR3 is TGTGCCAGCAGTTTGATCCCAGCGGGAGGGCCTCTATACGAGCAGTACTTC. It encodes CASSLIPAGGPLYEQYF.